Given below is one T cell receptor beta chain in context. Its antigen remains unidentified. The data originate from a study of CD8+ T cells in alopecia areata. General observations from the study: Compared with mice, patients displayed less clear TCR sharing, possibly for HLA-related reasons. Many expanded lesional clones persisted in scalp and blood during tofacitinib treatment.

Sample treatment: oral pan-JAK inhibitor, 5-10 mg twice daily. Isolated RNA was reverse transcribed into cDNA used as the sequencing template. This table comes from immunoSEQ multiplex PCR, and its TCRdb copy is limited to in-frame clones, with some not included. The table lists about 280,000 clones, more than 45% of them singletons, with more than 1.5% in the top ten. Unmatched junction bases numbered 12, after V lost 2 bases and J lost 6 bases. Germline V lookup: CDR1 GTSNPN, CDR2 SVGIG (reference sequence). The CDR3 loop spans 17 amino acids. The chain joins TRBV30 to TRBJ1-6; TRBD1 matches 8 bases. This specimen consisted of CD4+ T cells sorted from blood, obtained at week 24, from a patient treated with tofacitinib. The TCR originated in a human donor with alopecia areata. The DNA of the CDR3 is TGTGCCTGGAGTTTCCTCCCGGGTCAGGGGGCTAATTCACCCCTCCACTTT. Encoded protein: CAWSFLPGQGANSPLHF. Using reference TRBV30 and TRBJ1-6 for the parts outside the CDR3, the full variable domain is SQTIHQWPATLVQPVGSPLSLECTVEGTSNPNLYWYRQAAGRGLQLLFYSVGIGQISSEVPQNLSASRPQDRQFILSSKKLLLSDSGFYLCAWSFLPGQGANSPLHFGNGTRLTVT.